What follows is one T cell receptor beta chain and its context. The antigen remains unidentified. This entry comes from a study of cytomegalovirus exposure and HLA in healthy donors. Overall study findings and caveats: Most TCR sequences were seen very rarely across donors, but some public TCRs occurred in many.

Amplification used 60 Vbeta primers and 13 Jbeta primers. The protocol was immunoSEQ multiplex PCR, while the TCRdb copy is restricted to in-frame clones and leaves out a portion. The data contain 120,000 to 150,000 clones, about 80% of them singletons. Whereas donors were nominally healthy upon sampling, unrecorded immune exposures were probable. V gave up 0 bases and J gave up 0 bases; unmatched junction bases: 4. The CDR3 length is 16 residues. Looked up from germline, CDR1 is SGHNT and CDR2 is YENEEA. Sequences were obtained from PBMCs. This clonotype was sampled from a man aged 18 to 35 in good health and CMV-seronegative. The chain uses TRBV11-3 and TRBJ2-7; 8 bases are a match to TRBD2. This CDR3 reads CASSLDSGDLSYEQYF. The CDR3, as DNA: TGTGCCAGCAGCTTAGATAGCGGGGACCTCTCCTACGAGCAGTACTTC.